This record concerns one T cell receptor (beta chain) sequence. Trimming removed 4 bases from V and 3 bases from J; junction bases left unmatched: 4. The CDR3 sequence is 18 residues long. Germline CDR1 is KGHDR and CDR2 is SFDVKD. This sample stems from a study of control samples from healthy donors and cancer patients. Clones were sequenced by immunoSEQ multiplex PCR, and TCRdb holds only the in-frame ones, with some missing. Of 190,000 or so clones in the sample, about 93% were seen once. The chain carries TRBV24-1 and TRBJ2-2; 16 bases align to TRBD2. The TCR was taken from a man younger than 30 in good health. The sample comprised blood. The CDR3 protein is CATSDLGLAGGHTGELFF. The CDR3, as DNA: TGTGCCACCAGTGACCTGGGACTAGCGGGGGGGCACACCGGGGAGCTGTTTTTT.